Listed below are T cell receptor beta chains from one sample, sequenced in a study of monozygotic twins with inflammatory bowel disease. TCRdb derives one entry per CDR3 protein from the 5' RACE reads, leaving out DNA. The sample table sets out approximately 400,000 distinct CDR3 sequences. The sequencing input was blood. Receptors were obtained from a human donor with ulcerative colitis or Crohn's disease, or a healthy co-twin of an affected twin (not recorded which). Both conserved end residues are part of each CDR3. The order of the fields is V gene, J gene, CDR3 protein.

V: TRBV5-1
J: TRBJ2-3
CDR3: CASSSGTGRTDTQYF

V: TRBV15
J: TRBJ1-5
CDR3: CATSRDWGGRQPQHF

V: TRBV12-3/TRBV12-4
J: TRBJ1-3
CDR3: CASTDRVVRNTIYF

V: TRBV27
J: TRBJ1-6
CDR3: CASSPAGGTSGSPLHF

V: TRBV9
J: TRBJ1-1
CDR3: CASSPGGRTEAFF

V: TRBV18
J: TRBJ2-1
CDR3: CASSPRLDRRDDNEQFF

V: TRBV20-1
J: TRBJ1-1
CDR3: CSAIPGRPGEAFF

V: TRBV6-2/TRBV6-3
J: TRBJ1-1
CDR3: CASSLGGEKRSYMNTEAFF

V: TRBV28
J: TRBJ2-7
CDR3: CASSLKFVSSYEQYF

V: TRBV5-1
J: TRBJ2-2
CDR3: CASSLRENTGELFF

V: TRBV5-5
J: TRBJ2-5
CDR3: CASVSGALDGTQYF

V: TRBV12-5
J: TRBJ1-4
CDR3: CARTAQVAAPYEKLFF

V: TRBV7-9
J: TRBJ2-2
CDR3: CASSFSGVLPNTGELFF

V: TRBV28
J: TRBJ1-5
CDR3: CASSRVNGNQPQHF

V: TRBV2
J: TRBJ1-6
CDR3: CASRVRGNNSPLHF

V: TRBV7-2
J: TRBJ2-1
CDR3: CASSSLAGYSEQFF

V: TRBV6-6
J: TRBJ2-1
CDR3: CASSYSSSVNEQFF

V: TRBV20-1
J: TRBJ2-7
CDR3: CSAPGGAGAYEQYF

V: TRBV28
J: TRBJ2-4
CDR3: CASSLVGTFLAKNIQYF

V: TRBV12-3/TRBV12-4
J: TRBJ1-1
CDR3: CASKVRMNTEAFF

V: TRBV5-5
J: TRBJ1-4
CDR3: CASSPGGVTNEKLFF

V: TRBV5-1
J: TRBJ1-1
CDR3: CASSTTRRVGNTEAFF

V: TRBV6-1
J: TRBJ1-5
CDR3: CASSRGRSNQPQHF

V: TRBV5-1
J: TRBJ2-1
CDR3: CASSRDGSSYNEQFF

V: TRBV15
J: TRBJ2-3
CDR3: CATSRDTPGTQYF

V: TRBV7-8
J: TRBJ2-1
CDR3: CASSGRTPPYNEQFF

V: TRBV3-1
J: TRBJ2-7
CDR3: CASSQEGGRGLAQYF

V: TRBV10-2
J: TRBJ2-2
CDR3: CASRGLAGGPGELFF

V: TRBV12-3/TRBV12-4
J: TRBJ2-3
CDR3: CASSALFTDTQYF

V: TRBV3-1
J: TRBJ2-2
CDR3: CASRLAGETGELFF

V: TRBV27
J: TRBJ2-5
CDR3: CASSSLSGNEETQYF

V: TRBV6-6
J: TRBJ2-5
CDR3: CASSYFPGVETQYF

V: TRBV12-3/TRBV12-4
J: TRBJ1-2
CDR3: CASENTGDNGYTF

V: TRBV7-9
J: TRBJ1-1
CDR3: CASSFQGMRTTEAFF

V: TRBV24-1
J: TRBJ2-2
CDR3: CATSDWINTGELFF

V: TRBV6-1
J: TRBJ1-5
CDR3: CASSPRGGIGNQPQHF

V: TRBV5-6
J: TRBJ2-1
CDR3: CASSPLGLAGASSYNEQFF

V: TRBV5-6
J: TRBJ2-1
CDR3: CASSSPRQGEFF

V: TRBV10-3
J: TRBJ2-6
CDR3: CAIRRGLSGANVLTF

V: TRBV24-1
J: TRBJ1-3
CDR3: CAKQPRPGMVNTIYF